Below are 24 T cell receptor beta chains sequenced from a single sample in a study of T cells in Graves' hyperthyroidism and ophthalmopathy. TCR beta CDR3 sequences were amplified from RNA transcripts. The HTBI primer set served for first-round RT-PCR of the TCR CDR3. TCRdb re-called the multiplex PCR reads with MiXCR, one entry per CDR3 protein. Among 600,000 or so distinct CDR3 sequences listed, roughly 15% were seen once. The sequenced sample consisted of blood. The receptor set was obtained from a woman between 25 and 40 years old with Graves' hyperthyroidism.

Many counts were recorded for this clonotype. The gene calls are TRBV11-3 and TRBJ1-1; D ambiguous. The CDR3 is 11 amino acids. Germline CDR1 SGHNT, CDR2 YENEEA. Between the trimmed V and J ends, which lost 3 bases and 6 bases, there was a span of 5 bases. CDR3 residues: CASSFGPEAFF. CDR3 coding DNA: TGTGCCAGCAGCTTCGGCCCTGAAGCTTTCTTT.

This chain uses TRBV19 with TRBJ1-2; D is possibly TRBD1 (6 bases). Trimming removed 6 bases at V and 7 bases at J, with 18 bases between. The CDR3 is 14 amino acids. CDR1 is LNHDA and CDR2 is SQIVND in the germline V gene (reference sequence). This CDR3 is CASRSTQGSSGYTF. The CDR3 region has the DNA TGTGCCAGTAGAAGTACACAGGGTAGCTCTGGCTACACCTTC.

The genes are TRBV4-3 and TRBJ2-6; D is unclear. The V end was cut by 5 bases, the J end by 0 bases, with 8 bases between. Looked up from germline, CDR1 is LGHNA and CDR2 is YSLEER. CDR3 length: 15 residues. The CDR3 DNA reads TGCGCCAGCAGCTCGATCCCCTCTGGGGCCAACGTCCTGACTTTC. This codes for CASSSIPSGANVLTF.

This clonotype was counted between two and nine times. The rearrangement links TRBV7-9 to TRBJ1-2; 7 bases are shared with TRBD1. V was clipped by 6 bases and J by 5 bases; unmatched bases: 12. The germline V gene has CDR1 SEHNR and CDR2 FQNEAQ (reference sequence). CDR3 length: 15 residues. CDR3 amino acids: CASSLSGTEEYGYTF. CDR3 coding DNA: TGTGCCAGCAGTCTTTCCGGGACAGAGGAATATGGCTACACCTTC.

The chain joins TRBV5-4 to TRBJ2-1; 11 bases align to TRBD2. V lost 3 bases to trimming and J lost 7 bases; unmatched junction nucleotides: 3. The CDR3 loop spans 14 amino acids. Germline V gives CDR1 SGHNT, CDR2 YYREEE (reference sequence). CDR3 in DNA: TGTGCCAGCAGCTACACTAGCGGGAGAAATGAGCAGTTCTTC. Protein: CASSYTSGRNEQFF.

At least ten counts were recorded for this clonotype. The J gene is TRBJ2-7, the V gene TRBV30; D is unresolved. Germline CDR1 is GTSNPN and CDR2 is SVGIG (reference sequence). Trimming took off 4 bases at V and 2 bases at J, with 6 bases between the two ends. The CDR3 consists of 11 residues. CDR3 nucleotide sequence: TGTGCCTGGATAGGCACCTACGAGCAGTACTTC. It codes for CAWIGTYEQYF.

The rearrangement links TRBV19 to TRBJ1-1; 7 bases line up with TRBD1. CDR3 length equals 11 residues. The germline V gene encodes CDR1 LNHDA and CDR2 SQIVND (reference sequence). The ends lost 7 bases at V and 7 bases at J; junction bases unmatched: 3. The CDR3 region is CASMRGREAFF. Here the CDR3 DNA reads TGTGCCAGTATGAGGGGGCGTGAAGCTTTCTTT.

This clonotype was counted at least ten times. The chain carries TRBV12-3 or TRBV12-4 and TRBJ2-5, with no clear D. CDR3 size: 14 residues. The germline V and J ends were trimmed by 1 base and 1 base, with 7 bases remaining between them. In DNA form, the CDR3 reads TGTGCCAGCAGTTTAGGGGTGCTCCAAGAGACCCAGTACTTC. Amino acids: CASSLGVLQETQYF.

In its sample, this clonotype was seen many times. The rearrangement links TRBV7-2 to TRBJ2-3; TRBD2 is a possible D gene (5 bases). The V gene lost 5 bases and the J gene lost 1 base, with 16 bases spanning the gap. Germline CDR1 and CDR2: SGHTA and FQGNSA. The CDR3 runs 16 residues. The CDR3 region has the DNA TGTGCCAGCAGCAAGCGGATTCGAGAGGGCACAGATACGCAGTATTTT. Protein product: CASSKRIREGTDTQYF.

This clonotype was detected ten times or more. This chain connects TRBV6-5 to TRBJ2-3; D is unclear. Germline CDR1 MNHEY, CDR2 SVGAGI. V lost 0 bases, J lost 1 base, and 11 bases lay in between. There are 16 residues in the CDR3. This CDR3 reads CASSYSPGRRTDTQYF. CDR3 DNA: TGTGCCAGCAGTTACTCGCCGGGTCGACGCACAGATACGCAGTATTTT.

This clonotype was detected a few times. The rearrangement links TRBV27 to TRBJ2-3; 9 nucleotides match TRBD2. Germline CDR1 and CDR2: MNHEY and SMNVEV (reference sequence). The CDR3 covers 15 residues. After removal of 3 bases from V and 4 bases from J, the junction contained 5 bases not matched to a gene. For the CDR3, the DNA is TGTGCCAGCAGTTTGGCTAGCGGGATTGCAGATACGCAGTATTTT. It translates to CASSLASGIADTQYF.

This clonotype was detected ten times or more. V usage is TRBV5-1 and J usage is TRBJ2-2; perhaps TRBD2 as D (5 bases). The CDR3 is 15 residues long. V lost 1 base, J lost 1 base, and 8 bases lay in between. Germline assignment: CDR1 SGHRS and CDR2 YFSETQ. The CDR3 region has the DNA TGCGCCAGCAGCTTGACAGAGGGGAACACCGGGGAGCTGTTTTTT. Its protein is CASSLTEGNTGELFF.

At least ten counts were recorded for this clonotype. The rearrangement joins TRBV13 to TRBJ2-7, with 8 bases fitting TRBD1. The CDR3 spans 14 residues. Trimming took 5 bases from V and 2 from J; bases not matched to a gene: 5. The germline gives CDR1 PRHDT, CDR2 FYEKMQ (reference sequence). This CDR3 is CASSNGQGAYEQYF. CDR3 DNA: TGTGCCAGCAGCAACGGACAGGGTGCCTACGAGCAGTACTTC.

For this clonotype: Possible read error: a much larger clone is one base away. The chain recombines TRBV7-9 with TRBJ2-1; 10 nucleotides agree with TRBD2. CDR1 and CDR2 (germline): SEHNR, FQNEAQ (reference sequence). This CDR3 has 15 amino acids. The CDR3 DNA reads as TGTGCCGGCAGCTCGAGCGGGAGGGCCGGCAATGAGCAGTTCTTC. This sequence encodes CAGSSSGRAGNEQFF.

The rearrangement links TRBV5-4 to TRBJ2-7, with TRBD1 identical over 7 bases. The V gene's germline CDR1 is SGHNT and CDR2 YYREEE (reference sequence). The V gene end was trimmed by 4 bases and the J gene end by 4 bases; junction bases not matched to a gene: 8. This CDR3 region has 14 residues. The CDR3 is CASSVRDSGYEQYF. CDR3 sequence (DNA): TGTGCCAGCAGCGTCCGGGACAGTGGTTACGAGCAGTACTTC.

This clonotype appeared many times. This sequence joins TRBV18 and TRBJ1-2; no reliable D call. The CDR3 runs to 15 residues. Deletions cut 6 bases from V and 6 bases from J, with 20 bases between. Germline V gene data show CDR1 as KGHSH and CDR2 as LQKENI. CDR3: CASSRRDPGWNGYTF. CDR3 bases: TGTGCCAGCTCCCGCCGGGATCCCGGGTGGAATGGCTACACCTTC. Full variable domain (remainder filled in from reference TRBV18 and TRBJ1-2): NAGVMQNPRHLVRRRGQEARLRCSPMKGHSHVYWYRQLPEEGLKFMVYLQKENIIDESGMPKERFSAEFPKEGPSILRIQQVVRGDSAAYFCASSRRDPGWNGYTFGSGTRLTVV.

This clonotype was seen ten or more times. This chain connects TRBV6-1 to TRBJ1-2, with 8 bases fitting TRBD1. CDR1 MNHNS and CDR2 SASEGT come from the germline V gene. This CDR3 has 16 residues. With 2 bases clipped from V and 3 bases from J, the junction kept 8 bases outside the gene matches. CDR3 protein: CASSEWVRGLDYGYTF. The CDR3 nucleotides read TGTGCCAGCAGTGAATGGGTCAGGGGGCTTGACTATGGCTACACCTTC.

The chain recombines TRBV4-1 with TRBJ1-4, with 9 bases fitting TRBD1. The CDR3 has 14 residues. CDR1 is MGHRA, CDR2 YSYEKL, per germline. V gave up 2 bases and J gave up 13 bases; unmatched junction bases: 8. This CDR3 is CASSQPTRQGGLFF. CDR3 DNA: TGCGCCAGCAGCCAACCGACCCGACAGGGGGGACTGTTTTTT.

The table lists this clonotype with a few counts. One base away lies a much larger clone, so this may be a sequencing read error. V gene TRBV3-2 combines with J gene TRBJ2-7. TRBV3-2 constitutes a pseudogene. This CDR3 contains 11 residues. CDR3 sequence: CASSQEDEQYF. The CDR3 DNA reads TGTGCCAGCAGCCAAGAGGACGAGCAGTACTTC.

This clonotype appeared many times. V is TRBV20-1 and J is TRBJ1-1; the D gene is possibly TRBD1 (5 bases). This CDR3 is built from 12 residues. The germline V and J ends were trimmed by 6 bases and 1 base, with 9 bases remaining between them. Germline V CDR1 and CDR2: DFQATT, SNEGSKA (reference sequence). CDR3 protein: CSARQKNTEAFF. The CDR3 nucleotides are TGCAGTGCCCGACAGAAGAACACTGAAGCTTTCTTT.

CDR3 region: CASRGGGDGYTF. For the CDR3, the DNA is TGTGCCAGCAGGGGGGGCGGAGATGGCTACACCTTC. The chain has TRBV7-9 and TRBJ1-2; TRBD1 is a possible D gene (6 bases). The CDR3 consists of 12 residues. The V gene's germline CDR1 is SEHNR and CDR2 FQNEAQ (reference sequence). V lost 6 bases to trimming and J lost 6 bases, with 11 bases between them.

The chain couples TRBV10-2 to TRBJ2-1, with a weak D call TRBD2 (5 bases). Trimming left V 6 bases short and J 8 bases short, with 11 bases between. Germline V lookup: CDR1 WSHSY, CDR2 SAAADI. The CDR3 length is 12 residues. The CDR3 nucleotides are TGCGCCAGCAGGGGGATTAGCGATGAGCAGTTCTTC. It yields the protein CASRGISDEQFF.

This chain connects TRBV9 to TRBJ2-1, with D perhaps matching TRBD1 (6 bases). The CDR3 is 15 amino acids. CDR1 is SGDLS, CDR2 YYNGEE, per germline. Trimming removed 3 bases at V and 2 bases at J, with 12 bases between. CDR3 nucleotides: TGTGCCAGCAGCGAACTATCAGGGGCCTACAATGAGCAGTTCTTC. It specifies CASSELSGAYNEQFF.

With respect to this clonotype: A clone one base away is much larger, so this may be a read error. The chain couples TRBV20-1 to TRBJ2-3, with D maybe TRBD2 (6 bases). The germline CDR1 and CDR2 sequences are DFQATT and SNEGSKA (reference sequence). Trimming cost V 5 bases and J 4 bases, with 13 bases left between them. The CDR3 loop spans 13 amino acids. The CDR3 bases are TGCAGTGCTGGACGGGACTCACCAGATACGCAGTATTTT. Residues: CSAGRDSPDTQYF.